One sample yielded the 7 T cell receptor beta chains listed below, sequenced in a study of blood T cell repertoires in COVID-19. Generated by immunoSEQ multiplex PCR, the TCRdb table keeps only in-frame clones and is missing some. Of some 30,000 clones in the sample, 84% were seen once. The material sequenced was peripheral blood. Receptor source: an elderly man with active COVID-19.

The chain employs TRBV11-2 and TRBJ1-2; D possibly corresponds to TRBD1 (5 bases). This CDR3 region has 15 residues. Trimming cost V 5 bases and J 5 bases, with 18 bases left between them. In germline, CDR1 is SGHAT, CDR2 FQNNGV. The CDR3 DNA is TGTGCCAGCAGCACTAGCCAGGGAGCGGGGTATGGCTACACCTTC. It codes for CASSTSQGAGYGYTF.

V usage is TRBV4-1 and J usage is TRBJ2-4, with TRBD1 matching over 11 bases. Germline loops: CDR1 MGHRA, CDR2 YSYEKL. The J segment lost 6 bases and the V segment lost 0 bases, leaving 7 bases of the junction unmatched. The CDR3 is made up of 17 amino acids. The CDR3 loop is CASSQDNPGQGGNIQYF. The CDR3 DNA follows: TGCGCCAGCAGCCAAGATAATCCGGGACAGGGGGGAAACATTCAGTACTTC.

The gene calls are TRBV9 and TRBJ1-3, with no clear D. This CDR3 is 16 amino acids long. V lost 6 bases to trimming and J lost 4 bases, with 20 bases between them. Germline CDR1 reads SGDLS; CDR2 reads YYNGEE. CDR3 DNA sequence: TGTGCCAGCACCCACAGCGCGGGCGCAGACGGAAACACCATATATTTT. Translation: CASTHSAGADGNTIYF. Drawing the rest from reference TRBV9 and TRBJ1-3, the complete variable domain is DSGVTQTPKHLITATGQRVTLRCSPRSGDLSVYWYQQSLDQGLQFLIQYYNGEERAKGNILERFSAQQFPDLHSELNLSSLELGDSALYFCASTHSAGADGNTIYFGEGSWLTVV.

The rearrangement links TRBV19 to TRBJ1-5; 10 bases fit TRBD1. Germline CDR1 is LNHDA and CDR2 is SQIVND (reference sequence). The V segment lost 4 bases and the J segment 0 bases; nucleotides outside the gene matches: 15. This CDR3 contains 20 residues. This CDR3 is CASSTDRDRGGLYSNQPQHF. CDR3 coding DNA: TGTGCCAGTAGTACAGACCGGGACAGGGGTGGTCTTTATAGCAATCAGCCCCAGCATTTT.

The genes are TRBV2 and TRBJ2-1; the match to TRBD2 covers 10 bases. After removal of 4 bases from V and 6 bases from J, the junction contained 3 bases not matched to a gene. This CDR3 has 14 amino acids. Germline lookup yields CDR1 SNHLY and CDR2 FYNNEI. The CDR3 is CASSVSGGANEQFF. CDR3 in DNA: TGTGCCAGCAGTGTGAGCGGGGGGGCCAATGAGCAGTTCTTC.

V gene TRBV11-2 combines with J gene TRBJ2-1; 10 nucleotides line up with TRBD2. V dropped 5 bases and J dropped 6; count of bases not matched to a gene: 13. The length of the CDR3 is 17 residues. The V gene's germline CDR1 is SGHAT and CDR2 FQNNGV. CDR3 DNA: TGTGCCAGCAGCCCGCTCGGAGCGGGGGGGCCAATCAATGAGCAGTTCTTC. Translating gives CASSPLGAGGPINEQFF.

The rearrangement joins TRBV29-1 to TRBJ2-7; TRBD2 is a possible D gene (6 bases). The germline V gene encodes CDR1 SQVTM and CDR2 ANQGSEA. The CDR3 consists of 12 residues. V gave up 7 bases and J gave up 1 base, with 11 bases separating them. CDR3 bases: TGCAGCGGCGGTGGGGGGTCCTACGAGCAGTACTTC. Residues: CSGGGGSYEQYF.